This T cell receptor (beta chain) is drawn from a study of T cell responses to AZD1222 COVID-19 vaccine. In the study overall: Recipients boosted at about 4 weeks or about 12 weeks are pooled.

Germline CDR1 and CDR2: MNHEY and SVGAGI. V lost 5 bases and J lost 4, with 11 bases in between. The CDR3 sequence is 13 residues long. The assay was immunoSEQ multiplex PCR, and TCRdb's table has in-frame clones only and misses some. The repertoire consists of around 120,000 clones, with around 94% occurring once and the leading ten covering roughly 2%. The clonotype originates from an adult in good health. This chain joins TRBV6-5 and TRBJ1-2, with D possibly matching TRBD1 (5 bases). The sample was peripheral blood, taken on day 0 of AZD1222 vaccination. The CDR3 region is CASSHDSFYGYTF. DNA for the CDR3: TGTGCCAGCAGTCACGACAGCTTCTATGGCTACACCTTC.